One and the same sample provided the 27 T cell receptor beta chains below, sequenced in a study of T cell clonality in common variable immunodeficiency. Study-wide results and caveats: Reportedly, TCR beta sequences from common variable immunodeficiency showed fewer deletions and N-nucleotide insertions.

Measured with immunoSEQ multiplex PCR; TCRdb has only the in-frame clones, and not every one. The repertoire consists of about 21,000 clones, none detected only once. Their cognate antigens are unknown. The sequenced sample consisted of peripheral blood mononuclear cells. Source of these receptors: a human donor with common variable immunodeficiency.

Concerning this clone itself: The CDR3 goes on 3 residues after the read ends, and that part is filled in from the germline J gene. V usage is TRBV18 and J usage is TRBJ2-6; 12 bases align to TRBD1. The CDR3 is made up of 19 amino acids. Germline V gives CDR1 KGHSH, CDR2 LQKENI. The V gene end was trimmed by 0 bases and the J gene end by 0 bases; junction bases not matched to a gene: 3. CDR3 bases read: TGTGCCAGCTCACCACCGGGACAGGGGGCCGGCTCTGGGGCCAACGTC. Translating gives CASSPPGQGAGSGANV. The full CDR3 sequence reads CASSPPGQGAGSGANVLTF.

Concerning this clone: The sequenced fragment ends 3 residues before the CDR3 boundary, so the rest is inferred from the germline J gene. V gene TRBV18 combines with J gene TRBJ2-1, with 15 bases matching TRBD2. Germline V gives CDR1 KGHSH, CDR2 LQKENI. The CDR3 has 16 amino acids. After removal of 8 bases from V and 3 bases from J, the junction contained 5 bases not matched to a gene. The CDR3 bases that were read are TGTGCCAGCCAACGGACTAGCGGGAGGGACTACAATGAG. Encoded protein: CASQRTSGRDYNE. The whole CDR3 protein is CASQRTSGRDYNEQFF.

This clone came up a few times. The CDR3 here is CASSLVAGGETQYF. The part of the CDR3 DNA that was read is TGTGCCAGCAGCTTAGTAGCAGGGGGCGAGACC. This chain links TRBV7-9 with TRBJ2-5, with 8 positions matching TRBD1. The read falls 3 residues short of the CDR3 end, and the missing part is taken from the germline J gene. Germline lookup yields CDR1 SEHNR and CDR2 FQNEAQ (reference sequence). The V and J ends lost 1 base and 5 bases, in that order; junction bases with no gene match: 3. This CDR3 spans 14 amino acids. The whole variable domain, filled in from reference TRBV7-9 and TRBJ2-5, reads DTGVSQNPRHKITKRGQNVTFRCDPISEHNRLYWYRQTLGQGPEFLTYFQNEAQLEKSRLLSDRFSAERPKGSFSTLEIQRTEQGDSAMYLCASSLVAGGETQYFGPGTRLLVL.

The part of the CDR3 DNA that was read is TGTGCCAGCAGTCTTGGTGGGACAGTTGAGAATGAG. Its protein is CASSLGGTVENE. The CDR3 in full is CASSLGGTVENEQFF. The chain carries TRBV7-9 and TRBJ2-1, with TRBD1 matching 7 bases. The read ends 3 residues early relative to the CDR3; the germline J gene fills the gap. CDR1 and CDR2 from the germline V gene are SEHNR and FQNEAQ (reference sequence). The J segment lost 7 bases and the V segment lost 6 bases, leaving 12 bases of the junction unmatched. The CDR3 has 15 residues.

On this clone: The read terminates 3 residues before the CDR3 end, so the remaining end is supplied by the germline J gene. V gene TRBV7-6 combines with J gene TRBJ2-5, with 9 nucleotides matching TRBD2. The junction had 7 bases not matched to a gene; V was cut back by 5 bases and J by 3 bases. The germline V gene encodes CDR1 SGHVS and CDR2 FNYEAQ. CDR3 length: 15 residues. The CDR3 loop is CASSPPTSGKETQYF. The covered CDR3 bases are TGTGCCAGCAGCCCTCCGACTAGCGGCAAAGAGACC.

Many counts were recorded for this clone. Coverage ceases 3 residues before the CDR3 finishes, and the germline J gene fills in the end. Other DNA sequences within the sample encode an identical CDR3. This chain uses TRBV7-2 with TRBJ2-7; maybe TRBD2 (6 bases). Germline loops: CDR1 SGHTA, CDR2 FQGNSA. This CDR3 spans 15 amino acids. V was cut by 2 bases and J by 0 bases, with 11 bases left in between. The CDR3 spells CASSLNGGSSYEQYF. The covered CDR3 bases are TGTGCCAGCAGCTTAAATGGGGGGAGCTCCTACGAG. Looking up the rest from reference TRBV7-2 and TRBJ2-7 gives the full variable domain: GAGVSQSPSNKVTEKGKDVELRCDPISGHTALYWYRQSLGQGLEFLIYFQGNSAPDKSGLPSDRFSAERTGGSVSTLTIQRTQQEDSAVYLCASSLNGGSSYEQYFGPGTRLTVT.

Concerning this clone itself: The read gets to within 3 residues of the CDR3 end, and the germline J gene fills in the rest. The chain employs TRBV7-2 and TRBJ1-6, with TRBD1 matching 8 bases. This CDR3 has 14 residues. The germline gives CDR1 SGHTA, CDR2 FQGNSA. The V and J ends lost 4 bases and 5 bases, in that order; junction bases with no gene match: 1. CDR3 bases read: TGTGCCAGCAGCTGGACAGGGAATAATTCACCC. Protein sequence: CASSWTGNNSP. The whole CDR3 region reads CASSWTGNNSPLHF.

The covered CDR3 bases are TGTGCCAGCTCAAGCAGGCCTTTGGCAGGGCCTAGCTCTGGGGCCAACGTC. Its protein is CASSSRPLAGPSSGANV. The whole CDR3 reads CASSSRPLAGPSSGANVLTF. V gene TRBV18 combines with J gene TRBJ2-6; D may be TRBD1 (5 bases). From the germline J gene comes the end of the CDR3, since the read stops 3 residues before it. V was shortened by 5 bases and J by 0 bases, with 23 bases between the two germline ends. The CDR3 spans 20 residues. The germline V gene has CDR1 KGHSH and CDR2 LQKENI.

About this clone itself: The CDR3 extends 3 residues past the end of the read, so its final part is completed from the germline J gene. The chain has TRBV29-1 and TRBJ1-2, with TRBD1 identical over 7 bases. This CDR3 spans 12 amino acids. Germline V gene lookup returns CDR1 SQVTM and CDR2 ANQGSEA. V was pared by 4 bases and J by 4 bases, with 3 bases of the junction left unmatched. Incomplete CDR3 DNA: TGCAGCGTTGGGACAGGACCCTATGGC. Protein sequence: CSVGTGPYG. The entire CDR3 is CSVGTGPYGYTF.

Of note for this clone: The CDR3 goes on 3 residues after the read ends, and that part is filled in from the germline J gene. This sequence joins TRBV7-2 and TRBJ2-3; D is undetermined. Germline values: CDR1 SGHTA, CDR2 FQGNSA. The V and J ends lost 5 bases and 2 bases respectively, with 8 bases between them. The CDR3 has 13 amino acids. The CDR3 sequence is CASSPSVTDTQYF. CDR3 DNA (partial): TGTGCCAGCAGCCCGTCCGTCACAGATACG.

There are a few counts of this clone. Sequencing ends 3 residues short of the CDR3 end; the germline J gene provides the rest. The chain uses TRBV2 and TRBJ1-5, with D tentatively TRBD1 (5 bases). The ends were cut back, 1 base at V and 8 bases at J, with 12 bases in the middle. Germline lookup yields CDR1 SNHLY and CDR2 FYNNEI. The CDR3 is made up of 14 amino acids. Here the CDR3 reads CASSEVTAREPQHF. Partial CDR3 DNA: TGTGCCAGCAGTGAAGTGACAGCCAGGGAGCCC. The complete variable domain, with remaining parts taken from reference TRBV2 and TRBJ1-5, reads EPEVTQTPSHQVTQMGQEVILRCVPISNHLYFYWYRQILGQKVEFLVSFYNNEISEKSEIFDDQFSVERPDGSNFTLKIRSTKLEDSAMYFCASSEVTAREPQHFGDGTRLSIL.

This clone was detected only a few times. With the read ending 3 residues before the CDR3 end, the germline J gene is used to fill in that end. The rearrangement links TRBV7-9 to TRBJ1-6; no firm D call. This CDR3 contains 15 residues. Looked up from germline, CDR1 is SEHNR and CDR2 is FQNEAQ (reference sequence). V shed 1 base and J shed 7 bases, with 11 bases lying between them. Incomplete CDR3 DNA: TGTGCCAGCAGCTTAGTAGAATTGGGCAATTCACCC. The encoded protein is CASSLVELGNSP. The full CDR3 reads CASSLVELGNSPLHF.

About this clone: The read ends 3 residues shy of where the CDR3 ends; the end is completed using the germline J gene. The chain uses TRBV7-2 and TRBJ1-2; the match to TRBD1 covers 7 bases. V lost 5 bases and J lost 0; bases outside the gene matches: 3. The V gene's germline CDR1 is SGHTA and CDR2 FQGNSA. CDR3 length: 14 amino acids. CDR3 sequence reads: CASSRDSANYGYTF. The sequenced CDR3 bases are TGTGCCAGCAGCCGGGACAGCGCTAACTATGGC.

This clone was seen a few times. Sequencing ends 3 residues short of the CDR3 end; the germline J gene provides the rest. J is TRBJ1-5 and V is TRBV2; 8 nucleotides agree with TRBD1. J gave up 3 bases and V 6 bases, and 7 bases lay outside the gene matches. Looked up from germline, CDR1 is SNHLY and CDR2 is FYNNEI. This CDR3 region has 15 residues. CDR3 amino acids: CASSRDRNSNQPQHF. The part of the CDR3 DNA that was read is TGTGCCAGCAGCCGGGACAGGAATTCCAATCAGCCC.

A word on this clone: The read terminates 3 residues ahead of where the CDR3 ends, so the germline J gene completes it. The rearrangement uses TRBV19 and TRBJ1-4; D unresolved. V lost 7 bases, J lost 6 bases, and 15 bases lay in between. The CDR3 sequence is 14 residues long. Germline CDR1 LNHDA, CDR2 SQIVND (reference sequence). The CDR3 here is CASTKVGVDEKLFF. CDR3 DNA, as far as it was read: TGTGCCAGTACCAAGGTCGGGGTCGATGAAAAA.

This clone was seen repeatedly, ten times or more. Sequencing ends 3 residues short of the CDR3 end; the germline J gene provides the rest. The chain is built from TRBV28 and TRBJ2-5; D is possibly TRBD1 (5 bases). Per germline, CDR1 MDHEN and CDR2 SYDVKM. The CDR3 runs to 14 residues. V was pared by 8 bases and J by 2 bases, with 15 bases between. The CDR3 is CASSTGDRQETQYF. CDR3 DNA (partial): TGTGCCAGCTCCACTGGAGACAGACAAGAGACC.

This clone was seen a handful of times. The sequenced CDR3 bases are TGTGCCAGCAGCTTAATCGGGACTAGAACCTACGAG. This codes for CASSLIGTRTYE. The full CDR3 reads CASSLIGTRTYEQYF. The chain couples TRBV7-2 to TRBJ2-7; 8 bases are shared with TRBD2. The read is 3 residues too short to cover the CDR3 end, so that end is filled in from the germline J gene. Germline CDR1 SGHTA, CDR2 FQGNSA. CDR3 length: 15 residues. With V trimmed by 2 bases and J by 2 bases, 5 bases remained unmatched.

About this clone itself: The sequenced fragment ends 3 residues before the CDR3 boundary, so the rest is inferred from the germline J gene. V is TRBV19 and J is TRBJ2-3; TRBD2 is a possible D gene (5 bases). Trimming cost V 5 bases and J 0 bases, with 12 bases left between them. Germline CDR1 is LNHDA and CDR2 is SQIVND (reference sequence). The CDR3 extends over 15 amino acids. The CDR3 reads CASSHLGGSTDTQYF. CDR3 DNA, as far as it was read: TGTGCCAGTAGTCATCTGGGCGGGAGCACAGATACG.

A remark on this clone: The read is 3 residues too short to cover the CDR3 end, so that end is filled in from the germline J gene. This chain connects TRBV19 to TRBJ2-2; 7 nucleotides agree with TRBD2. Germline assignment: CDR1 LNHDA and CDR2 SQIVND (reference sequence). The V gene end was trimmed by 5 bases and the J gene end by 2 bases; junction bases not matched to a gene: 2. The CDR3 extends over 14 amino acids. The CDR3 spells CASSRGLNTGELFF. The sequenced CDR3 bases are TGTGCCAGTAGTCGGGGACTAAACACCGGGGAG.

As to this clone: The CDR3 goes on 3 residues after the read ends, and that part is filled in from the germline J gene. The chain couples TRBV7-2 to TRBJ2-1; 7 bases align to TRBD2. This CDR3 spans 14 amino acids. The J segment lost 8 bases and the V segment lost 5 bases, leaving 9 bases of the junction unmatched. The V gene's germline CDR1 is SGHTA and CDR2 FQGNSA. The CDR3 spells CASSLKLAIDEQFF. The sequenced CDR3 bases are TGTGCCAGCAGCCTAAAACTAGCGATCGATGAG.

This clone was observed a few times. Read data end 3 residues before the CDR3 end; the end is taken from the germline J gene. The chain recombines TRBV7-3 with TRBJ2-5; D is perhaps TRBD2 (5 bases). The germline V gene has CDR1 SGHTA and CDR2 FQGTGA. The CDR3 is 14 amino acids. V was cut by 5 bases and J by 2 bases, with 12 bases left in between. The CDR3 DNA, read in part, is TGTGCCAGCAGCCCCCCGGGGAATCAAGAGACC. Amino acids: CASSPPGNQET. The complete CDR3 sequence is CASSPPGNQETQYF. The full variable domain, in which reference TRBV7-3 and TRBJ2-5 provide the parts outside the CDR3, is GAGVSQTPSNKVTEKGKYVELRCDPISGHTALYWYRQSLGQGPEFLIYFQGTGAADDSGLPNDRFFAVRPEGSVSTLKIQRTERGDSAVYLCASSPPGNQETQYFGPGTRLLVL.

This clone was seen more than once but under ten times. The read finishes 3 residues shy of the CDR3 end, and the germline J gene is used to complete it. The chain joins TRBV19 to TRBJ1-5; D ambiguous. V was pared by 6 bases and J by 0 bases, with 6 bases between. The germline V gene encodes CDR1 LNHDA and CDR2 SQIVND (reference sequence). This CDR3 comprises 13 residues. The CDR3 spells CASSLSSNQPQHF. The CDR3 bases that were read are TGTGCCAGTAGCCTTAGTAGCAATCAGCCC.

On this clone: The read halts 3 residues ahead of the CDR3 end, with the missing end drawn from the germline J gene. The V call is TRBV7-8, the J call TRBJ2-4, with 8 bases matching TRBD2. Germline CDR1 SGHVS, CDR2 FQNEAQ. The V segment lost 4 bases and the J segment 7 bases; nucleotides outside the gene matches: 9. CDR3 length equals 15 residues. The CDR3 region is CASSSAGLVLNIQYF. Incomplete CDR3 DNA: TGTGCCAGCAGCTCGGCGGGACTAGTATTGAACATT.

In this sample, this clone turned up a few times. The read is 3 residues too short to cover the CDR3 end, so that end is filled in from the germline J gene. V gene TRBV7-2 combines with J gene TRBJ1-6; 8 bases are shared with TRBD1. The CDR3 consists of 15 residues. Looked up from germline, CDR1 is SGHTA and CDR2 is FQGNSA. V lost 3 bases to trimming and J lost 8 bases; unmatched junction nucleotides: 6. CDR3 protein: CASSLEGQGYSPLHF. Incomplete CDR3 DNA: TGTGCCAGCAGCTTGGAAGGACAGGGCTATTCACCC.

Concerning this clone: The read gets to within 3 residues of the CDR3 end, and the germline J gene fills in the rest. The chain carries TRBV18 and TRBJ2-6, with D perhaps TRBD1 (6 bases). V was clipped by 0 bases and J by 0 bases, with 12 bases between them. The CDR3 consists of 18 residues. Germline CDR1 is KGHSH and CDR2 is LQKENI. CDR3 region: CASSPPSRGGSGANVLTF. CDR3 DNA, as far as it was read: TGTGCCAGCTCACCACCGAGTCGAGGGGGCTCTGGGGCCAACGTC.

To note about this clone: The sequence runs out 3 residues before the end of the CDR3; the remainder is reconstructed from the germline J gene. J is TRBJ1-6 and V is TRBV7-9; D call uncertain. The CDR3 sequence is 14 residues long. Between the trimmed V and J ends, which lost 5 bases and 8 bases, there was a span of 13 bases. Germline CDR1 reads SEHNR; CDR2 reads FQNEAQ (reference sequence). The DNA read from the CDR3 is TGTGCCAGCAGCACGTGGACTGCCGATTCACCC. Residues: CASSTWTADSP. The entire CDR3 protein is CASSTWTADSPLHF.

On this clone itself: The CDR3 extends 3 residues past the end of the read, so its final part is completed from the germline J gene. V gene TRBV7-9 combines with J gene TRBJ2-5; D not resolved. Germline V lookup: CDR1 SEHNR, CDR2 FQNEAQ (reference sequence). Trimming took off 2 bases at V and 1 base at J, with 11 bases between the two ends. This CDR3 is 15 amino acids long. Incomplete CDR3 DNA: TGTGCCAGCAGCTTACCAGCGTTTCTCCAAGAGACC. Its translation is CASSLPAFLQET. The full CDR3 sequence reads CASSLPAFLQETQYF.